This T cell receptor (beta chain) was captured by sequencing in a study of blood T cells in healthy people across ages (dated by TCRdb to 2013 to 2016). Describing the broader study: Template switching captured roughly one uniquely barcoded TCR beta cDNA molecule per two T cells in model experiments. The donors were divided into four age groups: young (average roughly 17 years), middle-aged (about 39), aged (about 60) and long-lived (roughly 86). The study analyzed two additional independent replicas of 1 million unique cDNA reads from the same blood draw for two donors, one aged 18 to 30 and one aged 80 or older. To avoid experimental bias, donors of different ages were distributed randomly across sequencing lanes. The study measured age-related changes in TCR beta repertoire diversity using deep sequencing normalized with unique cDNA molecular identifiers.

Reading the germline V gene (reference sequence) gives CDR1 DFQATT and CDR2 SNEGSKA. Including cysteine and phenylalanine, the CDR3 has 15 amino acids. Of all the DNA, just the CDR3 is kept, 45 bases in frame from base 1. V was cut back by 2 bases and J by 2 bases, leaving a gap of 15 bases between them. The library was generated by 5' RACE. Reads for this sample came from an Illumina HiSeq 2500. A second PCR of roughly 7 to 11 cycles was performed with a sample-barcoded 5' primer and a J-beta primer mix. A unique molecular identifier was introduced onto each TCR beta cDNA molecule by a template-switch 5' adaptor carrying 12 random nucleotides. Each sample yielded at least 3 million CDR3-containing paired-end reads. First-strand cDNA was synthesized from all RNA with the Mint cDNA synthesis kit, primed by a TRBC-specific oligonucleotide. After uracil-DNA glycosylase treatment, a first 18-cycle PCR used universal primers M1SS and BC2_uni_R on all cDNA. The study's processing was this. For normalization, 1 million high-quality reads, each with a distinct molecular identifier, were randomly selected from each sample. Reads with shared molecular identifiers were discarded instead of being binned into consensus sequences. CDR3 identification, clonotype clustering and error correction used MiTCR with a Q25 quality threshold and the strictest error-elimination algorithm. A nonparametric unseen species model with Euler transformation was used to estimate a lower bound on total TCR beta diversity. TCRdb reprocessed the public reads (quality trimming at Q25 with fastp, clone calling with MiXCR) and kept in-frame beta chains. Every CDR3 protein is listed once, alongside the most common genes and DNA of its rows. The V and J calls were determined by TCRdb, not by the authors. The sample has about 1.6 million distinct CDR3 sequences on record, roughly 30% of them singletons. About 11% of the sample lies in the top ten.

In the case of this clonotype: Its specific antigen is unknown. It has no much larger one-base neighbor in the sample; base qualities were not kept.

Study-wide findings and limitations: Estimates of total diversity based on one million sequenced T cells were considered lower bounds and underestimates. Observed TCR beta diversity correlated strongly with the percentage of naive T cells measured by flow cytometry. The CMV infection status of donors was not known, potentially confounding age-related changes in expanded clonotypes. Observed TCR beta diversity per million T cells fell roughly linearly with age, and a significant reduction was already apparent by age roughly 40. The long-lived group showed more naive CD4+ T cells, fewer expanded clones and increased TCR diversity than the aged group, suggesting age selection. Because profiling used bulk unsorted PBMCs, naive and antigen-experienced compartments could not be compared conclusively.

The donors were roughly 40 Caucasian individuals from Russia, aged about 6 to 95 years, who were systemically healthy. Each donor gave 8 to 10 milliliters of peripheral blood, drawn into EDTA-treated Vacutainer tubes. Ficoll-Paque density-gradient centrifugation was used to isolate PBMCs, with at least 6 million obtained per sample. Trizol reagent was used to extract total RNA from the PBMCs, yielding at least 5 micrograms per sample. The percentages of naive CD45RAhigh/CD27high T cells were determined by flow cytometry on a PBMC aliquot from every donor. The clonotype originates from a woman in her thirties in good health. The source material was blood. The chain joins TRBV20-1 to TRBJ2-5; the D gene assignment is ambiguous. The CDR3 region has the sequence CSARPSSPYQETQYF. The DNA is as follows: TGCAGTGCTAGACCCTCAAGCCCGTATCAAGAGACCCAGTACTTC.